This T cell receptor beta chain was recorded in a study of shared clonotypes between healthy human individuals. Whole-study results and caveats: A handful of donors shared around 5% of their naive CD4 clonotypes.

Only Caucasian adults living in Nashville, Tennessee served as donors. Germline V CDR1 and CDR2: GTSNPN, SVGIG (reference sequence). V was pared by 5 bases and J by 3 bases, with 14 bases between. This CDR3 has 13 residues. A remark on this clone: Its antigen is unknown.

This table comes from immunoSEQ multiplex PCR, and its TCRdb copy is limited to in-frame clones, with some not included. The sample carries around 2.5 million clones, roughly 93% recorded once. The TCR originated in a man between 18 and 29 years old in good health. Some clones in this sample may be carry-over from other donors' samples. The specimen sequenced was naive CD4+ T cells from PBMCs. Subset reported: CD45RA+ positively selected. This chain connects TRBV30 to TRBJ2-7, with D possibly being TRBD1 or TRBD2 (5 bases each). The CDR3 DNA is TGTGCCTGGGGCGGAGAGGGGTTCTACGAGCAGTACTTC. Protein sequence: CAWGGEGFYEQYF.